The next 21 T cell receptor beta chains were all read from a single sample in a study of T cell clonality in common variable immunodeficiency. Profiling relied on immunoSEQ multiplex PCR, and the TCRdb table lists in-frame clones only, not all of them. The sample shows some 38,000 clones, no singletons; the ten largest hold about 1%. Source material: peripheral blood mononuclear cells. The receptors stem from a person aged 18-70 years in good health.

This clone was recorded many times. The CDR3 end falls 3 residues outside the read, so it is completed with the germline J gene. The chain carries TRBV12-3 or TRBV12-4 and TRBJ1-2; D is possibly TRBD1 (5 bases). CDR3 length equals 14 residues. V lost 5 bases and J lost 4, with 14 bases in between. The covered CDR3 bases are TGTGCCAGCAGTCAAATCACAGGTAGCTATGGC. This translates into CASSQITGSYG. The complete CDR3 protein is CASSQITGSYGYTF.

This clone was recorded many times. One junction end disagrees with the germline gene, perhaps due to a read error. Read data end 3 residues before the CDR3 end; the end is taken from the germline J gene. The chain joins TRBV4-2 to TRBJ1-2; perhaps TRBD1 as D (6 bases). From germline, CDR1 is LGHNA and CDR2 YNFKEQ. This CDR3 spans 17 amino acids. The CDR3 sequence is CASSQDIGQPPRRGYTF. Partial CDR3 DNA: TGCGCCAGCAGCCAAGATATAGGACAGCCACCGCGGCGTGGC.

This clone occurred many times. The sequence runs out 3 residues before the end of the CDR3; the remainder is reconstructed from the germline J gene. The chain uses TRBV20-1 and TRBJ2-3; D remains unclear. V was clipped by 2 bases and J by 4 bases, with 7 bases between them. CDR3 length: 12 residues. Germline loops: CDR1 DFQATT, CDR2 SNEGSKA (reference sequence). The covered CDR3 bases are TGCAGTGCTAGATTAGCCCCAGATACG. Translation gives CSARLAPDT. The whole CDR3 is CSARLAPDTQYF.

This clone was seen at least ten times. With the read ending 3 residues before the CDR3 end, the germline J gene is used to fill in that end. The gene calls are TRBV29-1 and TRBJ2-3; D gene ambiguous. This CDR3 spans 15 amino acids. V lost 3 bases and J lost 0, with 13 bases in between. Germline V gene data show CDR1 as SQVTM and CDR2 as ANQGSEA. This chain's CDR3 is CSVDSGVRSTDTQYF. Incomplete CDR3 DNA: TGCAGCGTTGATTCGGGTGTTAGAAGCACAGATACG.

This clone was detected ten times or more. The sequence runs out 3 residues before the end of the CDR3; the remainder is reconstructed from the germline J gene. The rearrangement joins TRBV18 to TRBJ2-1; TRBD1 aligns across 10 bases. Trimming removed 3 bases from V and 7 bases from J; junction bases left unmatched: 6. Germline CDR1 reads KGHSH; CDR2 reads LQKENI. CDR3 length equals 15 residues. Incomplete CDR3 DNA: TGTGCCAGCTCACCGTGGACAGGGGGACTAAATGAG. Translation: CASSPWTGGLNE. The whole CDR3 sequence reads CASSPWTGGLNEQFF.

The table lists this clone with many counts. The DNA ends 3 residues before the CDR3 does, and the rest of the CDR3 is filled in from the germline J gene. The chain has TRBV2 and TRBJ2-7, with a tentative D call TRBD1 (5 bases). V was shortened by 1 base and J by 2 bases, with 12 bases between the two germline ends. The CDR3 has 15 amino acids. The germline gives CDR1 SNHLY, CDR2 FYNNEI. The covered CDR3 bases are TGTGCCAGCAGTGAAGGCTGGGGCCAAACCTACGAG. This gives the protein CASSEGWGQTYE. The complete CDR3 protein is CASSEGWGQTYEQYF.

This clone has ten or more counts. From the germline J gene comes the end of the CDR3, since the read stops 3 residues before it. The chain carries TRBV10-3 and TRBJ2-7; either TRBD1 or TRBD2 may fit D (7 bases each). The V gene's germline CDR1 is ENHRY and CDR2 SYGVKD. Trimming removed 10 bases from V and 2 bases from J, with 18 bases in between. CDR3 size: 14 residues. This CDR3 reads CATGGREETYEQYF. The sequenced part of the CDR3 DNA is TGTGCCACAGGGGGGAGGGAGGAAACCTACGAG.

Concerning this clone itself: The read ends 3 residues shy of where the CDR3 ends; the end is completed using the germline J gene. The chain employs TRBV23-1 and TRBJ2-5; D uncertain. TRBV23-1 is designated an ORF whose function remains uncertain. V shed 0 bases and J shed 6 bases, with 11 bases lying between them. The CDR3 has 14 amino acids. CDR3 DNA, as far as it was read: TGCGCCAGCAGTCAATCCTATAGCAATAAGACC. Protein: CASSQSYSNKT. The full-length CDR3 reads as CASSQSYSNKTQYF.

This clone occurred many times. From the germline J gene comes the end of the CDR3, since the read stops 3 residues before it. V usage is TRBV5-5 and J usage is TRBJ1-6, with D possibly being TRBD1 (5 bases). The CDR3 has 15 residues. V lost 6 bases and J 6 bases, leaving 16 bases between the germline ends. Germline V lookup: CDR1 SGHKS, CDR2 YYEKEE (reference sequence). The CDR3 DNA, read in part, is TGTGCCAGCACCCCGGGAGGGACTCTTAATTCACCC. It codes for CASTPGGTLNSP. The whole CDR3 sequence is CASTPGGTLNSPLHF.

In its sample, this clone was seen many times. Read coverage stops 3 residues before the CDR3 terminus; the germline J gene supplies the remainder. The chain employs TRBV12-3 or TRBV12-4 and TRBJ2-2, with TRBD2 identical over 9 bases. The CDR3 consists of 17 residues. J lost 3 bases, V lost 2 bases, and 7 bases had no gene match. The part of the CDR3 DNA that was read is TGTGCCAGCAGTTTACGAGCGGGGGGCTTTTACACCGGGGAG. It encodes CASSLRAGGFYTGE. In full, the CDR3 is CASSLRAGGFYTGELFF.

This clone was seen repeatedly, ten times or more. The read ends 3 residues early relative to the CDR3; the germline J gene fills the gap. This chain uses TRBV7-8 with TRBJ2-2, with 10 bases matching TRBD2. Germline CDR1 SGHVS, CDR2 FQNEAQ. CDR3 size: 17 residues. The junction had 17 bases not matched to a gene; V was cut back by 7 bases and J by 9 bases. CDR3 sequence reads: CASNLRPGLASFRELFF. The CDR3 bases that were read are TGTGCCAGCAACCTCAGGCCGGGACTAGCGTCCTTTAGGGAG.

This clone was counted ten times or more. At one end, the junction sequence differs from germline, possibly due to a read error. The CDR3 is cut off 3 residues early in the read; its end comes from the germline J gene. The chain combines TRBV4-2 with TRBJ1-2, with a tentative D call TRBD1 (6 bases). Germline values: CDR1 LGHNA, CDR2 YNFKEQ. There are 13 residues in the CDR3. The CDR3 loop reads CASSQVGAGGYTF. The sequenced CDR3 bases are TGCGCCAGCAGCCAAGTGGGGGCTGGGGGC.

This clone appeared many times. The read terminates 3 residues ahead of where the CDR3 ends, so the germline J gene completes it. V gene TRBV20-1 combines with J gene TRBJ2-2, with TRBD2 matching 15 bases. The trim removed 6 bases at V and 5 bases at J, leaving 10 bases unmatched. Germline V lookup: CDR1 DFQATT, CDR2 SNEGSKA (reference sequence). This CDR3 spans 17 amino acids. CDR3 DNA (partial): TGCAGTGCCTGGGGACTAGCGGGAGGCCGAGGAACCGGGGAG. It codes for CSAWGLAGGRGTGE. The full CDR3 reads CSAWGLAGGRGTGELFF.

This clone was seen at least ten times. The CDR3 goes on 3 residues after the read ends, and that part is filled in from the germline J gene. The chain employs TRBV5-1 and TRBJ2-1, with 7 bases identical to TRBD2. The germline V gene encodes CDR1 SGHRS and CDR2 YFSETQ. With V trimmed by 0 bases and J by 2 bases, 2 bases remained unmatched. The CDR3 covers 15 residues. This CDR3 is CASSLDAGAYNEQFF. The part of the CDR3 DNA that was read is TGCGCCAGCAGCTTGGATGCGGGGGCCTACAATGAG.

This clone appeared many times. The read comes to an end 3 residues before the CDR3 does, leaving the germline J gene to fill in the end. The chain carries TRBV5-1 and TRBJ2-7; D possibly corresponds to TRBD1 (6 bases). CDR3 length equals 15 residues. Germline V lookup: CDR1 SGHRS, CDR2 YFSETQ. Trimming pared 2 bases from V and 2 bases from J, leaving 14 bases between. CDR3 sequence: CASSFHQGITYEQYF. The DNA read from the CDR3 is TGCGCCAGCAGCTTTCACCAGGGGATTACCTACGAG. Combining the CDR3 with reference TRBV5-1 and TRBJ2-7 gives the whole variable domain KAGVTQTPRYLIKTRGQQVTLSCSPISGHRSVSWYQQTPGQGLQFLFEYFSETQRNKGNFPGRFSGRQFSNSRSEMNVSTLELGDSALYLCASSFHQGITYEQYFGPGTRLTVT.

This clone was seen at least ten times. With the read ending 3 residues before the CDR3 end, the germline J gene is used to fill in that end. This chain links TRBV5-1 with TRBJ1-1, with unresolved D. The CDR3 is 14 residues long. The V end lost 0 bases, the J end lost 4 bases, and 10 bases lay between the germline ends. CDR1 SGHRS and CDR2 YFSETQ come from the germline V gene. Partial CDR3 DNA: TGCGCCAGCAGCTTGGGGGCCACGGCCACTGAA. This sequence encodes CASSLGATATE. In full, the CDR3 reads CASSLGATATEAFF.

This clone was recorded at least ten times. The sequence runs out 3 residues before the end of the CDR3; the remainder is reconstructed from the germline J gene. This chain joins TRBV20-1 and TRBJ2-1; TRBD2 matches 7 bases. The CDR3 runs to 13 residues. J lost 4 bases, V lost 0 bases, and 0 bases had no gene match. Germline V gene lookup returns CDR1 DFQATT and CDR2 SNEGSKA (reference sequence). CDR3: CSAREREYNEQFF. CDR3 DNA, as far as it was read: TGCAGTGCTAGAGAGCGGGAGTACAATGAG.

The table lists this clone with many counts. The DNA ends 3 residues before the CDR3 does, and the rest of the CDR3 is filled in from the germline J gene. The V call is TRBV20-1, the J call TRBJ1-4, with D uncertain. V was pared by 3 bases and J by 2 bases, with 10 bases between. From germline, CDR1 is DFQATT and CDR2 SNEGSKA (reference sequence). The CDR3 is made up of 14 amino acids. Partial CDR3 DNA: TGCAGTGCTAGTTCCGGGGTTACTAATGAAAAA. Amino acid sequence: CSASSGVTNEK. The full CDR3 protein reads CSASSGVTNEKLFF.

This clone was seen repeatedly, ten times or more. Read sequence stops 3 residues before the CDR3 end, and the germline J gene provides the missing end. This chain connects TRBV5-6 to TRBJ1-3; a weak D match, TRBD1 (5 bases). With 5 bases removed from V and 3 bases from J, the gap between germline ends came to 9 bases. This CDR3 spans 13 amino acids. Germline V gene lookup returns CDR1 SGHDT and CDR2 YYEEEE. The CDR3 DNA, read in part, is TGTGCCAGCAGGGTCAGGGTTGGAAACACC. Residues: CASRVRVGNT. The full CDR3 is CASRVRVGNTIYF.

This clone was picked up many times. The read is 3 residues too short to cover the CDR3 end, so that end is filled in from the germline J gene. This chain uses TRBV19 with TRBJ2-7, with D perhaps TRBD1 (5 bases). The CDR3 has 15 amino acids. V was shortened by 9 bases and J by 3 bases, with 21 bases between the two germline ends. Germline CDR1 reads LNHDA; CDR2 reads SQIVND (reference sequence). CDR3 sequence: CARPDQGAHNYEQYF. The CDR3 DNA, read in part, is TGTGCCAGACCAGACCAGGGCGCCCACAACTACGAG.

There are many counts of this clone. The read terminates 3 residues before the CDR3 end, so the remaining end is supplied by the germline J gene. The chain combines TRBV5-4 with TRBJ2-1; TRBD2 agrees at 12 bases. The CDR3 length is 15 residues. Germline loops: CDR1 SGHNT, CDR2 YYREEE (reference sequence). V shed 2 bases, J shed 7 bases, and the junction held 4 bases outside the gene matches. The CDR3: CASSFRLAGANEQFF. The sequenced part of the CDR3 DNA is TGTGCCAGCAGCTTCCGACTAGCGGGAGCGAATGAG.